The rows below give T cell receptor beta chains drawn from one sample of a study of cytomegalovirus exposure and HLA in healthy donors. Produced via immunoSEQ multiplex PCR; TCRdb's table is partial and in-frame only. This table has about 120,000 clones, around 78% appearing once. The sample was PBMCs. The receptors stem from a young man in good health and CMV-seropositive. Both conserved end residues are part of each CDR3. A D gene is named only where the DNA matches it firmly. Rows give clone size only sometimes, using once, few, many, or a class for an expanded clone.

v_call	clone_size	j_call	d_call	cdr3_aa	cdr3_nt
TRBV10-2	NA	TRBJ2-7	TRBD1	CAAEPRTGPYEQYF	TGCGCCGCCGAGCCCCGGACAGGTCCCTACGAGCAGTACTTC
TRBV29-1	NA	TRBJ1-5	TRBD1	CSVGGQGERPQHF	TGCAGCGTTGGGGGACAGGGGGAGAGGCCCCAGCATTTT
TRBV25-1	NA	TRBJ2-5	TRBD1	CASSPWTGEETQYF	TGTGCCAGCAGTCCATGGACAGGGGAAGAGACCCAGTACTTC
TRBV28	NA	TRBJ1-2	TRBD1	CASSFTGGEGGYTF	TGTGCCAGCAGTTTCACAGGGGGCGAGGGTGGCTACACCTTC
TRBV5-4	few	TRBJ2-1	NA	CASSLSHSSYNEQFF	TGTGCCAGCAGCTTGAGTCATAGCTCCTACAATGAGCAGTTCTTC
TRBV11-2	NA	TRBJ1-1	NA	CASRTPLSTEAFF	TGTGCCAGCAGAACACCCTTAAGCACTGAAGCTTTCTTT
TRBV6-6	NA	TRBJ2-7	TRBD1	CASSYGVPGGAYEQYF	TGTGCCAGCAGTTATGGGGTACCAGGGGGAGCCTACGAGCAGTACTTC
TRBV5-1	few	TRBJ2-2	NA	CASSPYFGLATGELFF	TGCGCCAGCAGCCCTTACTTCGGGTTAGCCACCGGGGAGCTGTTTTTT
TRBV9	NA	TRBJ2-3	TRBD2	CASSVSGGVGADTQYF	TGTGCCAGCAGCGTATCCGGGGGGGTAGGCGCAGATACGCAGTATTTT
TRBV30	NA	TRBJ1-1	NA	CAWSPRGVAFF	TGTGCCTGGAGCCCTCGGGGTGTTGCTTTCTTT
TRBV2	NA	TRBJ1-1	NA	CASSEDISVVNTEAFF	TGTGCCAGCAGTGAAGATATCTCCGTCGTTAACACTGAAGCTTTCTTT
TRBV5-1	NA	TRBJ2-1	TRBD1	CASSLPTGAQGEQFF	TGCGCCAGCAGCTTACCAACAGGGGCGCAGGGTGAGCAGTTCTTC
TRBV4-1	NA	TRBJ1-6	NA	CASSQEEGGTRSYNSPLHF	TGCGCCAGCAGCCAAGAGGAAGGAGGAACCCGCTCCTATAATTCACCCCTCCACTTT
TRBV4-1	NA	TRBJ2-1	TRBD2	CASSGKGLAGTQDEQFF	TGCGCCAGCAGCGGAAAAGGACTAGCGGGTACTCAGGATGAGCAGTTCTTC
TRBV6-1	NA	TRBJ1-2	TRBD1	CASSGTWDSYGYTF	TGTGCCAGCAGTGGGACTTGGGACAGCTATGGCTACACCTTC
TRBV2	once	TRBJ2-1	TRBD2	CASSEALRLAGGNDGYEQFF	TGTGCCAGCAGTGAAGCGCTTCGGCTAGCGGGGGGCAATGATGGTTATGAGCAGTTCTTC
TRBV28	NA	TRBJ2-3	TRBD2	CASSPSGGELNTQYF	TGTGCCAGCAGCCCTAGCGGGGGGGAGTTGAATACGCAGTATTTT
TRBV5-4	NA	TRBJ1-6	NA	CASSPGKANSPLHF	TGTGCCAGCAGCCCCGGGAAGGCAAATTCACCCCTCCACTTT
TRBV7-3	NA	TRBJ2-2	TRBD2	CASREGRANTGELFF	TGTGCGTCCCGGGAGGGTCGCGCGAACACCGGGGAGCTGTTTTTT
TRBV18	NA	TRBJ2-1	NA	CASSPQDRYNEQFF	TGTGCCAGCTCACCCCAGGACAGATACAATGAGCAGTTCTTC
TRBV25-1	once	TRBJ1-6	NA	CASSEYGQWAPLHF	TGTGCCAGCAGTGAATATGGGCAGTGGGCACCCCTCCACTTT
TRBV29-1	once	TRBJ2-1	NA	CSVEPGGAYNEQFF	TGCAGCGTCGAACCCGGAGGCGCATACAATGAGCAGTTCTTC
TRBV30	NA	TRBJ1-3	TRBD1	CAWAQGGGNTIYF	TGTGCCTGGGCCCAGGGGGGAGGAAACACCATATATTTT
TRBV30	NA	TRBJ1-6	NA	CAWSVTSPPLHF	TGTGCCTGGAGTGTAACATCCCCACCCCTCCACTTT
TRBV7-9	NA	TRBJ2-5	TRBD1	CASSRGQEETQYF	TGTGCCAGCAGCCGCGGACAGGAAGAGACCCAGTACTTC
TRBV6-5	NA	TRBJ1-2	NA	CASSSIPITPNYGYTF	TGTGCCAGCAGTTCCATTCCCATTACTCCTAACTATGGCTACACCTTC
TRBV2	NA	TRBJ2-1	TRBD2	CARGTSGGGLREQFF	TGTGCCCGAGGGACTAGCGGGGGGGGCCTCCGGGAGCAGTTCTTC
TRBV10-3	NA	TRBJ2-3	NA	CAISEEDTQYF	TGTGCCATCAGTGAGGAGGATACGCAGTATTTT
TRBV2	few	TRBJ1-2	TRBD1	CASRRGQNYGYTF	TGTGCCAGCAGGAGGGGACAGAACTATGGCTACACCTTC
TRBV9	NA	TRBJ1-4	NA	CASSVGGSGVEKLFF	TGTGCCAGCAGCGTAGGAGGGTCCGGGGTTGAAAAACTGTTTTTT
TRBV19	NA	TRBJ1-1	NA	CASSPYRGLNTEAFF	TGTGCCAGTAGTCCCTATCGGGGGTTGAACACTGAAGCTTTCTTT
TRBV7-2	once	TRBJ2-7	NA	CASSLWAEGQYF	TGTGCCAGCAGCTTATGGGCCGAGGGGCAGTACTTC
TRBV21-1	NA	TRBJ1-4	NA	CASSQPGGGGEKLFF	TGTGCCAGCAGCCAGCCGGGGGGCGGGGGTGAAAAACTGTTTTTT
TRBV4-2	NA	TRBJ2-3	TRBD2	CASSQDQGGGLGDTQYF	TGTGCCAGCAGCCAAGATCAGGGCGGGGGGCTGGGAGATACGCAGTATTTT
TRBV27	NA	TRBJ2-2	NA	CASSLIKRLNTGELFF	TGTGCCAGCAGTTTAATTAAGCGCTTGAACACCGGGGAGCTGTTTTTT
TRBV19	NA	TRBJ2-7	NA	CASSTSGTPHEQYF	TGTGCCAGTAGTACCTCCGGGACACCCCACGAGCAGTACTTC
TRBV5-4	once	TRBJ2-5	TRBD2	CASSTGGGWETQYF	TGTGCCAGCAGCACGGGGGGGGGATGGGAGACCCAGTACTTC
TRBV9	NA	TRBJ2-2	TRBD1	CASSEGQENTGELFF	TGTGCCAGCAGCGAAGGACAGGAGAACACCGGGGAGCTGTTTTTT
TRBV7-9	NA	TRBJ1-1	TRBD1	CASSWVTGDTEAFF	TGTGCCAGCAGCTGGGTGACAGGGGACACTGAAGCTTTCTTT
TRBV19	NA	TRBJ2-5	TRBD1	CATTDRVMETQYF	TGTGCCACAACGGACAGGGTAATGGAGACCCAGTACTTC
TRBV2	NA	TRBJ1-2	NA	CASPFSGDGYTF	TGTGCCAGCCCGTTTTCCGGGGATGGCTACACCTTC
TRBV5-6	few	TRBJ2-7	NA	CASSATGTYEQYF	TGTGCCAGCAGCGCTACAGGGACCTACGAGCAGTACTTC
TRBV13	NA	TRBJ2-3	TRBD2	CASSSRELAADTQYF	TGTGCCAGCAGCTCACGAGAGCTAGCGGCTGATACGCAGTATTTT